The 19 T cell receptor beta chains listed next were all sequenced from one sample in a study of blood T cell repertoires in COVID-19. The method was immunoSEQ multiplex PCR; TCRdb's version includes in-frame clones alone and lacks a portion of them. The table lists a few hundred thousand clones, 85% to 90% of them singletons. Sequenced sample: peripheral blood. Receptor source: a woman between 40 and 55 years old with acute or convalescent COVID-19.

The rearrangement uses TRBV27 and TRBJ1-1; D gene ambiguous. This CDR3 is 13 amino acids long. Trimming removed 1 base at V and 8 bases at J, with 11 bases between. Germline V gives CDR1 MNHEY, CDR2 SMNVEV (reference sequence). In nucleotides, the CDR3 is TGTGCCAGCAGTTTATTCCCCGGGGAGGAAGCTTTCTTT. Translated, it gives CASSLFPGEEAFF.

J is TRBJ1-1 and V is TRBV5-1; D gene uncertain. In germline, CDR1 is SGHRS, CDR2 YFSETQ. V lost 7 bases, J lost 1 base, and 26 bases lay in between. This CDR3 region has 18 residues. The CDR3: CASRRSLKVPQENTEAFF. CDR3 bases: TGCGCCAGCCGCCGAAGCTTAAAAGTACCGCAAGAGAACACTGAAGCTTTCTTT. The variable domain in full, completed from reference TRBV5-1 and TRBJ1-1, reads KAGVTQTPRYLIKTRGQQVTLSCSPISGHRSVSWYQQTPGQGLQFLFEYFSETQRNKGNFPGRFSGRQFSNSRSEMNVSTLELGDSALYLCASRRSLKVPQENTEAFFGQGTRLTVV.

The chain combines TRBV19 with TRBJ1-2, with D hard to call. The V end lost 7 bases, the J end lost 5 bases, and 17 bases lay between the germline ends. The germline CDR1 and CDR2 sequences are LNHDA and SQIVND (reference sequence). The CDR3 consists of 14 residues. The DNA for the CDR3 is TGTGCCAGTACCGGGAACCCCCTTGGTTATGGCTACACCTTC. Protein sequence: CASTGNPLGYGYTF.

The rearrangement links TRBV3-1 (or the pseudogene TRBV3-2) to TRBJ2-1, with D possibly TRBD2 on 5 matching bases. This CDR3 has 15 amino acids. V lost 0 bases to trimming and J lost 8 bases, with 14 bases between them. Per the germline V gene, CDR1 is LGHDT and CDR2 is YNNKEL (reference sequence). CDR3: CASSQDGRGFDEQFF. For the CDR3, the DNA is TGTGCCAGCAGCCAAGATGGTCGAGGGTTTGATGAGCAGTTCTTC.

V usage is TRBV18 and J usage is TRBJ1-1; 12 bases align to TRBD1. The V gene end was trimmed by 6 bases and the J gene end by 1 base; junction bases not matched to a gene: 9. Germline V gene sequence: CDR1 KGHSH, CDR2 LQKENI. CDR3 length: 17 residues. The CDR3 reads CASSRPGQGAGNTEAFF. DNA for the CDR3: TGTGCCAGCTCCCGCCCGGGACAGGGGGCCGGGAACACTGAAGCTTTCTTT.

The rearrangement links TRBV5-4 to TRBJ2-1; possibly TRBD2 for D (6 bases). The V end was cut by 4 bases, the J end by 1 base, with 9 bases between. The length of the CDR3 is 14 residues. CDR1 is SGHNT and CDR2 is YYREEE in the germline V gene (reference sequence). This CDR3 is CASSEGLSYNEQFF. DNA of the CDR3: TGTGCCAGCAGCGAGGGACTTTCCTACAATGAGCAGTTCTTC.

The chain uses TRBV6-2 or TRBV6-3 and TRBJ1-1; D uncertain. This CDR3 comprises 17 residues. Germline values: CDR1 MNHEY, CDR2 SVGEGT. Trimming left V 0 bases short and J 0 bases short, with 14 bases between. Here the CDR3 reads CASSYSVEGPMNTEAFF. The DNA for the CDR3 is TGTGCCAGCAGTTACTCTGTGGAGGGCCCCATGAACACTGAAGCTTTCTTT.

This clone was recorded once. The chain carries TRBV5-1 and TRBJ1-1, with D possibly being TRBD1 (6 bases). V dropped 0 bases and J dropped 0 bases, with 15 bases sitting between them. This CDR3 is 17 amino acids long. CDR1 and CDR2 (germline): SGHRS, YFSETQ. CDR3 nucleotide sequence: TGCGCCAGCAGCTTGGTAGCAGGGGAAAGCATGAACACTGAAGCTTTCTTT. Translation gives CASSLVAGESMNTEAFF.

The rearrangement uses TRBV5-1 and TRBJ1-2; D is ambiguous. V lost 0 bases to trimming and J lost 1 base, with 19 bases between them. The CDR3 has 18 residues. The germline CDR1 and CDR2 sequences are SGHRS and YFSETQ. The chain's CDR3 is CASSLVPGDGSFNYGYTF. The CDR3 nucleotides are TGCGCCAGCAGCTTGGTCCCCGGAGACGGTAGTTTTAACTATGGCTACACCTTC.

The rearrangement joins TRBV30 to TRBJ1-1; unclear D gene. The V end was cut by 2 bases, the J end by 1 base, with 8 bases between. The CDR3 is made up of 13 amino acids. Germline V lookup: CDR1 GTSNPN, CDR2 SVGIG (reference sequence). The CDR3 coding sequence is TGTGCCTGGAGTTACGGGGAGAACACTGAAGCTTTCTTT. It codes for CAWSYGENTEAFF.

The V and J genes are TRBV9 and TRBJ2-1, with 14 bases identical to TRBD2. This CDR3 comprises 16 residues. The J segment lost 5 bases and the V segment lost 3 bases, leaving 4 bases of the junction unmatched. Germline values: CDR1 SGDLS, CDR2 YYNGEE. Here the CDR3 reads CASSARLAGGHNEQFF. The CDR3 coding sequence is TGTGCCAGCAGCGCCAGACTAGCGGGGGGGCACAATGAGCAGTTCTTC.

This chain's CDR3 is CASSVAALAGGTDTQYF. DNA for the CDR3: TGTGCCAGCAGCGTAGCAGCTCTAGCGGGGGGCACAGATACGCAGTATTTT. The chain couples TRBV9 to TRBJ2-3; 10 nucleotides align to TRBD2. There are 17 residues in the CDR3. With V trimmed by 0 bases and J by 1 base, 5 bases remained unmatched. Germline lookup yields CDR1 SGDLS and CDR2 YYNGEE.

V gene TRBV18 combines with J gene TRBJ1-1; 7 bases fit TRBD1. J was trimmed by 4 bases and V by 3 bases; bases with no gene match: 8. In germline, CDR1 is KGHSH, CDR2 LQKENI. The CDR3 runs 15 residues. CDR3 sequence: CASSPSDRPGTEAFF. As DNA, the CDR3 is TGTGCCAGCTCACCCTCGGACAGGCCCGGCACTGAAGCTTTCTTT.

The chain combines TRBV18 with TRBJ1-2; 7 bases align to TRBD1. The junction had 10 bases not matched to a gene; V was cut back by 5 bases and J by 4 bases. CDR3 length: 15 residues. Germline V CDR1 and CDR2: KGHSH, LQKENI. CDR3 in amino acids: CASSKGQTTIYGYTF. The CDR3 DNA reads TGTGCCAGCTCAAAGGGACAGACTACTATCTATGGCTACACCTTC.

This clone is a singleton in its sample. J is TRBJ1-1 and V is TRBV10-3; the D is unclear. CDR1 is ENHRY, CDR2 SYGVKD, per germline. The CDR3 runs to 13 residues. The V end was cut by 10 bases, the J end by 6 bases, with 18 bases between. CDR3 sequence (DNA): TGTGCCACCGGCCGGGAACCTAACGCTGAAGCTTTCTTT. It codes for CATGREPNAEAFF.

The chain combines TRBV5-1 with TRBJ1-2, with D perhaps TRBD1 (5 bases). The CDR3 has 18 amino acids. V was clipped by 0 bases and J by 3 bases, with 21 bases between them. Germline CDR1 SGHRS, CDR2 YFSETQ. CDR3 coding DNA: TGCGCCAGCAGCTTGGAGGGACCCCCAGCGGGGTTGGACTATGGCTACACCTTC. Its translation: CASSLEGPPAGLDYGYTF.

The chain links TRBV23-1 to TRBJ2-7, with 7 bases matching TRBD1. TRBV23-1 is an ORF for which the function is uncertain. V lost 3 bases, J lost 3 bases, and 8 bases stayed unmatched. The CDR3 runs 15 residues. The CDR3 protein is CASSHLQGDRYEQYV. As DNA, the CDR3 is TGCGCCAGCAGTCATCTGCAGGGGGACCGCTACGAGCAGTACGTC.

The V call is TRBV5-1, the J call TRBJ1-6; TRBD1 agrees at 11 bases. From germline, CDR1 is SGHRS and CDR2 YFSETQ. After removal of 5 bases from V and 14 bases from J, the junction contained 15 bases not matched to a gene. The CDR3 loop spans 16 amino acids. The CDR3: CASRSTPGQGVPSLHF. In nucleotides, the CDR3 is TGCGCCAGCAGGTCTACCCCGGGACAGGGGGTTCCATCCCTCCACTTT.

The chain joins TRBV27 to TRBJ2-3; D is uncertain. The CDR3 is 14 amino acids. V was clipped by 2 bases and J by 2 bases, with 8 bases between them. Germline V gene sequence: CDR1 MNHEY, CDR2 SMNVEV (reference sequence). This CDR3 reads CASSLLEATDTQYF. The CDR3 nucleotides read TGTGCCAGCAGTTTACTTGAAGCCACAGATACGCAGTATTTT.